This T cell receptor beta chain was obtained from a study of control samples from healthy donors and cancer patients. Sequencing used immunoSEQ multiplex PCR; TCRdb keeps in-frame clones, though not all of them. The sample yields some 110,000 clones, 85% to 90% seen once. This clone was counted between two and nine times. Material for sequencing was PBMCs. This sequence was found in a woman aged 50 to 65 with colorectal cancer.

The DNA of the CDR3 is TGCGCCAGCAGCCGGGACACCTCGTACCAAGAGACCCAGTACTTC. This encodes CASSRDTSYQETQYF. The chain has TRBV5-1 and TRBJ2-5; maybe TRBD1 (6 bases). CDR1 SGHRS and CDR2 YFSETQ come from the germline V gene. The V gene lost 4 bases and the J gene lost 0 bases, with 13 bases spanning the gap. The CDR3 runs to 15 residues.